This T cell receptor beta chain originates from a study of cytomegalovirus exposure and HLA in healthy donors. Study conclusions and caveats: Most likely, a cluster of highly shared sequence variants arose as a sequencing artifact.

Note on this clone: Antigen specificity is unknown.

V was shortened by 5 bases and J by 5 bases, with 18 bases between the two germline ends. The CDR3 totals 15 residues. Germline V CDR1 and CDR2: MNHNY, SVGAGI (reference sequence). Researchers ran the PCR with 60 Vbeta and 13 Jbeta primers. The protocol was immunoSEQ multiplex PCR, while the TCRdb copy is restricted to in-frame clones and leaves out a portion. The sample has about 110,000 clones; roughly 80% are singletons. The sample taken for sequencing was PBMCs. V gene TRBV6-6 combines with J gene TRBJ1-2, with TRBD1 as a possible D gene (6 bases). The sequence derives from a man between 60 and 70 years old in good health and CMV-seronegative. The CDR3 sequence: CASSLDGQRGYGYTF. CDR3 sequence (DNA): TGTGCCAGCAGTCTAGATGGACAGCGAGGATATGGCTACACCTTC.